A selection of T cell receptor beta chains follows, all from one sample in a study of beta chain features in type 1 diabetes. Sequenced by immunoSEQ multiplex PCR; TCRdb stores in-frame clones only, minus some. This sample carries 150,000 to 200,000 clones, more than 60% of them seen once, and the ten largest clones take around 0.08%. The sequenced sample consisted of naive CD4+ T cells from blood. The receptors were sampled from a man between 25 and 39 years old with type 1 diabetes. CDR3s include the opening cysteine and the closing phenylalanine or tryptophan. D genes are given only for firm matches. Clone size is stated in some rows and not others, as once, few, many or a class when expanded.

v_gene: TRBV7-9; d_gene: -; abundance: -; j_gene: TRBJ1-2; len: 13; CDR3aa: CASSIDSNYGYTF; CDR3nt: TGTGCCAGCAGCATTGACAGTAACTATGGCTACACCTTC
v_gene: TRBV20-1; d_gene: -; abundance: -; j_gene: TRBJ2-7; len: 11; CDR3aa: CSAALGYEQYF; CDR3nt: TGCAGTGCTGCACTAGGGTACGAGCAGTACTTC
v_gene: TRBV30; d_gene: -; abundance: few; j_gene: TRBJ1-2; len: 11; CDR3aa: CAWGRQGGYTF; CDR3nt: TGTGCCTGGGGGAGACAAGGAGGCTACACCTTC
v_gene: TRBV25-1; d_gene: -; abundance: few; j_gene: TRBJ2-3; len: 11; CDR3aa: CASSGADTQYF; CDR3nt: TGTGCCAGCAGTGGAGCAGATACGCAGTATTTT
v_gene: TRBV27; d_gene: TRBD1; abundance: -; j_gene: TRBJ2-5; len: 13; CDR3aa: CASRTGGRETQYF; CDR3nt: TGTGCCAGCAGGACAGGGGGAAGGGAGACCCAGTACTTC
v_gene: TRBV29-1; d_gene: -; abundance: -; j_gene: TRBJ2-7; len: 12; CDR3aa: CSVERGPNEQYF; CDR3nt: TGCAGCGTTGAAAGAGGGCCCAACGAGCAGTACTTC
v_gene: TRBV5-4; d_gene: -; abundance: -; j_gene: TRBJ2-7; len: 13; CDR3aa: CASSLDGSYEQYF; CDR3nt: TGTGCCAGCAGCTTGGACGGATCCTACGAGCAGTACTTC
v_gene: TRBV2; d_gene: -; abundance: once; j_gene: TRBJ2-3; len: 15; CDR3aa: CATCFGGASADTQYF; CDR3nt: TGTGCCACCTGCTTTGGGGGGGCCAGCGCAGATACGCAGTATTTT
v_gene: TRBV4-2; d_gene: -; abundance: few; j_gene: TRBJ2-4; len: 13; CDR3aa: CASSSGHTDIQYF; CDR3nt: TGTGCCAGCAGCTCGGGACATACGGACATTCAGTACTTC
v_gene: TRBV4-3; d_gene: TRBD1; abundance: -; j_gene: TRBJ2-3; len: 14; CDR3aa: CASSQDRRTDTQYF; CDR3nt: TGCGCCAGCAGCCAGGACAGGAGGACAGATACGCAGTATTTT
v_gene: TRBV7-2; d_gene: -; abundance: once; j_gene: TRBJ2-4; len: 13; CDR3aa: CASSFGREDIQYF; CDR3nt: TGTGCCAGCAGCTTCGGCAGGGAAGACATTCAGTACTTC
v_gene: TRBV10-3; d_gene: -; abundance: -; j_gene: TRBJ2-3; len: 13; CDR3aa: CAISGGAIDTQYF; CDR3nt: TGTGCCATCAGTGGCGGGGCAATAGATACGCAGTATTTT
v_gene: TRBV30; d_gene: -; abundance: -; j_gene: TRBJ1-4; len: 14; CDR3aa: CAWSVMWGNEKLFF; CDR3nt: TGTGCCTGGAGTGTAATGTGGGGGAATGAAAAACTGTTTTTT
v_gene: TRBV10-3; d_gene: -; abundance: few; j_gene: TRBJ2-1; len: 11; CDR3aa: CAISNWTEQFF; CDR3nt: TGTGCCATCAGTAACTGGACAGAGCAGTTCTTC
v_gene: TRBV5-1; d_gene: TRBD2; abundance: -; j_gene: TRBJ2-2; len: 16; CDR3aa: CASSAGLAENTGELFF; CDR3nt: TGCGCCAGCAGCGCTGGACTAGCGGAGAACACCGGGGAGCTGTTTTTT
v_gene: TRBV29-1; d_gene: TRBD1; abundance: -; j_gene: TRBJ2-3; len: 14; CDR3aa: CSAGTGISTDTQYF; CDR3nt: TGCAGCGCAGGGACAGGAATAAGCACAGATACGCAGTATTTT
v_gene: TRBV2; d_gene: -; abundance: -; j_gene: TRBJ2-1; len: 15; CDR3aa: CASRGWDGNYNEQFF; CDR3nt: TGTGCCAGCAGGGGATGGGACGGTAACTACAATGAGCAGTTCTTC
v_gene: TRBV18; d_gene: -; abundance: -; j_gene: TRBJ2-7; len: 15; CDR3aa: CASSGRDSNSYEQYF; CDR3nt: TGTGCCAGCTCAGGGCGGGACAGCAACTCCTACGAGCAGTACTTC
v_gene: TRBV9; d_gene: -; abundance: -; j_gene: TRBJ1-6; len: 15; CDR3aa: CASSNRDGRNSPLHF; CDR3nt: TGTGCCAGCAGCAACCGGGACGGACGAAATTCACCCCTCCACTTT
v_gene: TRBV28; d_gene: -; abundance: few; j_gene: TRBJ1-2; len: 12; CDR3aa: CATADSGWGYTF; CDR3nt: TGTGCCACGGCGGACAGCGGATGGGGCTACACCTTC
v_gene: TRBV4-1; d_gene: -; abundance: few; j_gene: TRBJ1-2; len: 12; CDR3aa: CASSQDRTVSYF; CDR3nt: TGCGCCAGCAGCCAAGATAGAACAGTGTCCTATTTC
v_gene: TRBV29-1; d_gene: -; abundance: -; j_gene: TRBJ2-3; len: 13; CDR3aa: CSVSPSGADTQYF; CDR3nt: TGCAGCGTTTCCCCCTCGGGAGCAGATACGCAGTATTTT
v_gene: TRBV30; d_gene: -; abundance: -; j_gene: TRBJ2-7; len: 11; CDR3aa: CVGGSSYEQYF; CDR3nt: TGTGTCGGGGGCTCCTCCTACGAGCAGTACTTC
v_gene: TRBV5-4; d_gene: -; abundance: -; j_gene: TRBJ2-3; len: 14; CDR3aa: CASSLNDRTDTQYF; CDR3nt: TGTGCCAGCAGCCTAAATGACAGGACAGATACGCAGTATTTT
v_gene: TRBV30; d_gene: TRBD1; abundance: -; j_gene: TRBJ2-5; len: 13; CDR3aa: CAWDRGPQETQYF; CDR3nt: TGTGCCTGGGACAGGGGTCCCCAAGAGACCCAGTACTTC
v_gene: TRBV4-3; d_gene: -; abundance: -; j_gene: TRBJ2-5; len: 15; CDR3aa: CASSQVGELAKTQYF; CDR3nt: TGCGCCAGCAGCCAAGTTGGGGAGCTGGCCAAGACCCAGTACTTC
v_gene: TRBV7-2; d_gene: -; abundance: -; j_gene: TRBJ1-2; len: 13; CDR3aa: CASSLEGTMGYTF; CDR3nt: TGTGCCAGCAGCTTAGAGGGGACGATGGGCTACACCTTC